This T cell receptor beta chain came from a study of blood T cells in healthy people across ages. Study context: About one barcoded beta molecule per two T cells came from capture by template switching. Study results and caveats: The recorded TCR beta diversity per million T cells decreased in a roughly linear manner with age.

The authors ran a second PCR of about 6 to 11 cycles using a sample-barcoded 5' primer and a J-beta primer mix. TCRdb re-derived calls from the 5' RACE reads in MiXCR, one entry per CDR3 protein. The profile shows around 1.7 million distinct CDR3 sequences, 28% of them singletons. This CDR3 is 12 amino acids long. Trimming pared 1 base from V and 10 bases from J, leaving 10 bases between. Regarding this clonotype: Its specificity is not known.

The receptor comes from a woman aged 25-40 years in good health. The sample taken for sequencing was blood. The chain has TRBV12-3 or TRBV12-4 and TRBJ1-1; D may be TRBD1 (5 bases). The CDR3: CASSLELGAAFF. In nucleotides, the CDR3 is TGTGCCAGCAGTTTAGAATTAGGGGCAGCTTTCTTT.